This T cell receptor beta chain was found in a study of shared clonotypes between healthy human individuals (dated by TCRdb to the early 2020s). In terms of the full investigation: Three men and a couple of women, aged 18 to 49 years, made up the cohort. For each donor, CD4 naive and CD4 memory were each given three plates, CD8 naive was given two plates, and CD8 memory was given one plate. To estimate repertoire size and how much clonotypes are shared between individuals, the study performed deep sequencing of blood TCR repertoires from about 5 healthy adults. Different laboratories and diverse techniques were used to prepare libraries and sequence TCR repertoires, to increase sequencing depth and limit assay-specific biases. Between about 0.85 and 9.5 billion PBMCs per donor were obtained by leukapheresis. What the study reported, not specific to this receptor: Rarefaction of sorted-subset datasets indicated incomplete sequencing despite the large sequencing depth. About 5% of naive CD4, around 3.6% of naive CD8, around 2.3% of memory CD4, and more than 0.35% of memory CD8 clonotypes were shared across a few donors. Sampling was limited to blood, and TCR repertoires in tissue likely differ from TCR repertoires in blood. Naive subsets generally had larger estimated clonotype richness than memory subsets. Compared with non-shared clonotypes, the clonotypes found in all four sorted-subset donors had higher generation probabilities. Pairwise subsampling indicated that sequencing depth was expected to affect the degree of clonotype sharing among donors. Because the study included only a small number of donors, the genetic and exposure-history diversity represented was limited.

Between the V and J ends, shortened by 2 bases and 6 bases respectively, the junction contains 5 bases. From cysteine to phenylalanine, the CDR3 is 12 amino acids long. This entry keeps only the CDR3 DNA: 36 bases, framed from base 1. As encoded in the germline V gene, CDR1 is MRHNA while CDR2 is SNTAGT. Healthy HIV-negative adults with no recently reported acute infections or vaccinations were included as donors. All donors were Caucasian adults living in Nashville, Tennessee, USA. CD4+ T cells were enriched by magnetic negative selection; naive cells were then positively selected on CD45RA, and the negative fraction formed the memory subset. Blood was obtained by leukapheresis, after which PBMCs were separated by Ficoll-Histopaque density gradient centrifugation and cryopreserved in liquid nitrogen vapor phase. Analytical flow cytometry was used to check the purity and quantity of every magnetically sorted T cell population. From each sorted fraction, genomic DNA was isolated and quantified by UV absorbance on a Nanodrop 2000c.

In regard to this clone: Its recognized antigen is unknown. Per-nucleotide qualities are absent, and no much larger clonotype sits a single base away.

Using the deep immunoSEQ assay, multiplex PCR amplified TCR CDR3 regions from genomic DNA. For each cell subset, the extracted genomic DNA was distributed evenly across all wells of several immunoSEQ 96-well plates, and each plate served as one replicate. For sorted subsets, approximately 0.2 ug of genomic DNA, equivalent to tens of thousands of T cell genomes, went into each replicate PCR. The purified libraries were quantified using a Qubit 3.0 fluorometer, sized with a Bioanalyzer 2100, and then quantified again using the KAPA Library Quantification kit. A separate single-read 150-cycle Illumina NextSeq 550 flow cell was used to sequence each immunoSEQ 96-well plate. The original pipeline was this. Because the immunoSEQ output included only junctional sequences and no quality scores, the filtering could not be the same as the filtering used for full-length reads. Sequences were annotated with PyIR, a Python wrapper for IgBLAST v1.9, using IMGT germline references to assign V/J genes and CDR3. Reads with weak V/J assignments (E-value above 1e-6), missing CDR3, stop codons, out-of-frame junctions, or ambiguous translated residues were removed. V3J clonotypes were defined as sequences sharing the same inferred V gene, J gene, and CDR3 amino acid sequence. Percentage overlap between repertoires was computed as shared unique clonotypes divided by the size of the smaller repertoire. Three approaches were used to assess repertoire richness: RTK rarefaction, the Chao1 estimator, and Recon v2.1 estimates of unobserved clonotypes. OLGA was used to compute generation probabilities for all TCRbeta clonotypes that the gDNA method yielded from four donors. What TCRdb holds here is the immuneACCESS table cut down to in-frame rearrangements. Part of the clones is not present; checked against another copy, under half of the missing clones reflect an unresolved V gene, and the others are unexplained. V and J calls and clone size are copied from that table; D and trimming were computed from the DNA. For this sample there are roughly 680,000 clones; around 77% appear just once. Approximately 1.8% of the sample belongs to the ten largest clones.

The specimen sequenced was memory CD4+ T cells sorted from blood. The cell subset or site label of this sample denotes: CD45RA-negative fraction. The TCR sequence derives from a woman in her 30s in good health. The chain is encoded by TRBV6-4 joined to TRBJ2-1, with a tentative D gene TRBD1 over 5 matching bases. The nucleotides are TGTGCCAGCAGTGACAGGGGCAATGAGCAGTTCTTC. This encodes CASSDRGNEQFF.